This T cell receptor (beta chain) is from a study of radiation and T cells in renal cell carcinoma. Study-wide results and caveats: Compared with controls, irradiated tumors had more, larger dominant CDR3 motifs.

The length of the CDR3 is 15 residues. The V end lost 2 bases, the J end lost 8 bases, and 19 bases lay between the germline ends. The germline V gene has CDR1 SGHKS and CDR2 YYEKEE (reference sequence). This clone was counted a single time. The antigen is unknown. Specified treatment: treatment-naive control, cytoreductive nephrectomy. TCRdb's table, derived via immunoSEQ multiplex PCR, lists solely in-frame clones and lacks some. Here the sample spans about 16,000 clones, approximately 58% being singletons. The genes are TRBV5-5 and TRBJ1-2; D call uncertain. The material sequenced was tumor tissue, taken from a patient whose treatment was nephrectomy without radiotherapy. The receptor was derived from a man in his forties or fifties with renal cell carcinoma. The CDR3: CASSFSRQLYEGYTF. The CDR3 DNA reads TGTGCCAGCAGCTTTAGTCGACAATTATATGAAGGCTACACCTTC.